This paragraph covers one TCR beta chain sequence. The data are from a study of cytotoxic CD8 clonotypes in ibrutinib-treated CLL. Germline CDR1 SNHLY, CDR2 FYNNEI. This CDR3 has 13 amino acids. The V and J ends lost 8 bases and 1 base respectively, with 11 bases between them. Cryopreserved PBMCs provided around 1.9 micrograms of genomic DNA for the TCR beta libraries. The table came from immunoSEQ multiplex PCR; TCRdb's copy has only in-frame clones and leaves some out. The sample has about 300,000 clones; 65% to 85% are singletons. The rearrangement joins TRBV2 to TRBJ2-5; D is perhaps TRBD1 (6 bases). The clonotype originates from a human donor with chronic lymphocytic leukemia. Specimen: PBMCs, collected at disease progression, from a patient treated with ibrutinib. The CDR3 DNA is TGTGCCAGCGAAACAGGGATCCAAGAGACCCAGTACTTC. Protein product: CASETGIQETQYF.